Below are 18 T cell receptor beta chains sequenced from a single sample in a study of blood T cell repertoires in COVID-19. Profiled with immunoSEQ multiplex PCR; TCRdb holds only in-frame clones, not every one. The top ten clones hold under 8.5% of a sample with around 340,000 clones, 86% of them seen once. Sequenced input: peripheral blood. The receptor set was obtained from a woman in her sixties or seventies with COVID-19, enrolled during active disease.

The rearrangement joins TRBV11-2 to TRBJ2-1; 7 bases align to TRBD2. CDR1 is SGHAT and CDR2 is FQNNGV in the germline V gene. Unmatched junction bases numbered 9, after V lost 1 base and J lost 9 bases. This CDR3 region has 15 residues. This CDR3 reads CASSLGWDYEIEQFF. CDR3 nucleotides: TGTGCCAGCAGCTTAGGTTGGGACTATGAGATTGAGCAGTTCTTC.

Points on this clone: This CDR3 is also generated by other DNA sequences in the sample. The J gene is TRBJ1-2, the V gene TRBV5-4; 7 nucleotides agree with TRBD1. Germline lookup yields CDR1 SGHNT and CDR2 YYREEE (reference sequence). This CDR3 comprises 12 residues. V lost 2 bases and J lost 8; bases outside the gene matches: 3. DNA of the CDR3: TGTGCCAGCAGCTTAGACAGGGAAGGCTACACCTTC. Amino acid sequence: CASSLDREGYTF.

The J gene is TRBJ2-5, the V gene TRBV29-1; TRBD2 matches 9 bases. The J segment lost 4 bases and the V segment lost 4 bases, leaving 7 bases of the junction unmatched. CDR1 and CDR2 (germline): SQVTM, ANQGSEA. The CDR3 extends over 14 amino acids. The CDR3 DNA sequence: TGCAGCGTTGTGGGCGGGGGGGCCTCAGAGACCCAGTACTTC. Translation gives CSVVGGGASETQYF.

The rearrangement uses TRBV27 and TRBJ2-1, with 8 bases aligning to TRBD1. The CDR3 sequence is 19 residues long. CDR1 and CDR2 (germline): MNHEY, SMNVEV (reference sequence). J lost 3 bases, V lost 4 bases, and 17 bases had no gene match. CDR3 in amino acids: CASSSTFTPDRGFYNEQFF. The CDR3 bases are TGTGCCAGCAGTTCAACCTTTACCCCCGACAGGGGTTTCTACAATGAGCAGTTCTTC.

The chain has TRBV7-2 and TRBJ1-2, with D uncertain. The CDR3 totals 15 residues. Germline-derived CDR1 and CDR2 are SGHTA and FQGNSA. Trimming stripped 3 bases from V and 4 bases from J, with 15 bases between. The DNA of the CDR3 is TGTGCCAGCAGCTTCGAACGGGCGACTATCTATGGCTACACCTTC. Encoded protein: CASSFERATIYGYTF.

The CDR3 region has the DNA TGTGCCAGCGGGGGACAGGTGGAAGTGGCCCTCCACTTT. Its translation: CASGGQVEVALHF. The V and J genes are TRBV2 and TRBJ1-6; TRBD1 matches at 8 bases. Germline CDR1 SNHLY, CDR2 FYNNEI. This CDR3 is built from 13 residues. V lost 8 bases to trimming and J lost 14 bases; unmatched junction nucleotides: 11.

The chain has TRBV6-5 and TRBJ1-1; a weak D match, TRBD1 (6 bases). This CDR3 region has 14 residues. Per the germline V gene, CDR1 is MNHEY and CDR2 is SVGAGI. With 5 bases removed from V and 4 bases from J, the gap between germline ends came to 14 bases. CDR3 in DNA: TGTGCCAGCAGTCTCGGGACACATTTCACTGAAGCTTTCTTT. Translating it yields CASSLGTHFTEAFF.

The V and J genes are TRBV7-9 and TRBJ2-5, with TRBD2 identical over 7 bases. This CDR3 is built from 14 residues. Trimming cost V 5 bases and J 5 bases; bases outside gene matches: 8. The germline gives CDR1 SEHNR, CDR2 FQNEAQ (reference sequence). In nucleotides, the CDR3 is TGTGCCAGCAGCACATTCGGGGGGTCGGAGACCCAGTACTTC. This codes for CASSTFGGSETQYF.

This clone appeared a single time. The chain employs TRBV30 and TRBJ1-3; D perhaps matches TRBD1 (5 bases). The CDR3 loop spans 15 amino acids. Germline CDR1 reads GTSNPN; CDR2 reads SVGIG (reference sequence). V lost 2 bases to trimming and J lost 4 bases, with 15 bases between them. Here the CDR3 DNA reads TGTGCCTGGAGTATGACCGGGACTTGGGGAAACACCATATATTTT. It translates to CAWSMTGTWGNTIYF.

This clone was seen a handful of times. V gene TRBV4-1 combines with J gene TRBJ2-7; 9 bases line up with TRBD1. The V gene's germline CDR1 is MGHRA and CDR2 YSYEKL. V trimming: 4 bases; J trimming: 3 bases; junction bases outside the gene matches: 7. The CDR3 totals 15 residues. The CDR3 reads CASSPSRDRDYEQYF. The CDR3, as DNA: TGCGCCAGCAGCCCGTCCCGGGACAGGGACTACGAGCAGTACTTC.

The chain has TRBV11-3 and TRBJ2-1; 8 bases line up with TRBD1. The CDR3 consists of 16 residues. The V gene's germline CDR1 is SGHNT and CDR2 YENEEA. The V segment lost 2 bases and the J segment 7 bases; nucleotides outside the gene matches: 10. The CDR3 region is CASSLRVGRGRNEQFF. The CDR3 nucleotides are TGTGCCAGCAGCTTACGGGTGGGCAGGGGGCGAAATGAGCAGTTCTTC.

The rearrangement joins TRBV3-1 (or the pseudogene TRBV3-2) to TRBJ2-2; 11 bases fit TRBD1. V lost 2 bases to trimming and J lost 4 bases; unmatched junction nucleotides: 9. Germline V gene data show CDR1 as LGHDT and CDR2 as YNNKEL (reference sequence). The CDR3 is 18 residues long. The CDR3 coding sequence is TGTGCCAGCAGCCAACCCCGATGGACAGGGGGCATCACCGGGGAGCTGTTTTTT. Translation gives CASSQPRWTGGITGELFF.

In its sample, this clone was seen once. V is TRBV5-1 and J is TRBJ1-1; no reliable D call. V was trimmed by 2 bases and J by 1 base, leaving 6 bases between them. Germline V lookup: CDR1 SGHRS, CDR2 YFSETQ. The CDR3 contains 13 residues. The CDR3 coding sequence is TGCGCCAGCAGCTTCGCGGAGAACACTGAAGCTTTCTTT. Protein: CASSFAENTEAFF.

V and J are TRBV16 and TRBJ1-2; D uncertain. The CDR3 extends over 12 amino acids. Germline V gene sequence: CDR1 KGHSY, CDR2 FQNENV. V was shortened by 7 bases and J by 5 bases, with 11 bases between the two germline ends. This CDR3 reads CASTPAGYGYTF. The CDR3 DNA sequence: TGTGCCAGCACCCCGGCGGGGTATGGCTACACCTTC.

The V and J genes are TRBV7-9 and TRBJ1-1, with D tentatively TRBD1 (6 bases). Germline assignment: CDR1 SEHNR and CDR2 FQNEAQ (reference sequence). V was shortened by 5 bases and J by 0 bases, with 13 bases between the two germline ends. This CDR3 comprises 15 residues. The CDR3 sequence is CASSEGWGLNTEAFF. CDR3 sequence (DNA): TGTGCCAGCAGCGAAGGATGGGGGCTGAACACTGAAGCTTTCTTT. Combining the CDR3 with reference TRBV7-9 and TRBJ1-1 gives the whole variable domain DTGVSQNPRHKITKRGQNVTFRCDPISEHNRLYWYRQTLGQGPEFLTYFQNEAQLEKSRLLSDRFSAERPKGSFSTLEIQRTEQGDSAMYLCASSEGWGLNTEAFFGQGTRLTVV.

The chain combines TRBV5-4 with TRBJ2-2; 8 bases match TRBD2. V dropped 1 base and J dropped 2; count of bases not matched to a gene: 4. The CDR3 sequence is 16 residues long. Germline V gene sequence: CDR1 SGHNT, CDR2 YYREEE (reference sequence). The CDR3 bases are TGTGCCAGCAGCTTGTCGGGACTAGGTAACACCGGGGAGCTGTTTTTT. Translating it yields CASSLSGLGNTGELFF.

The table lists this clone with a few counts. The chain recombines TRBV19 with TRBJ1-5; possible D gene TRBD1, 6 bases. V was pared by 6 bases and J by 0 bases, with 12 bases between. The CDR3 loop spans 15 amino acids. Germline V gene data show CDR1 as LNHDA and CDR2 as SQIVND (reference sequence). CDR3 in DNA: TGTGCCAGTAGCCTGGGACAATTTAGCAATCAGCCCCAGCATTTT. Its protein product is CASSLGQFSNQPQHF. Together with reference TRBV19 and TRBJ1-5, the CDR3 gives the full variable domain: DGGITQSPKYLFRKEGQNVTLSCEQNLNHDAMYWYRQDPGQGLRLIYYSQIVNDFQKGDIAEGYSVSREKKESFPLTVTSAQKNPTAFYLCASSLGQFSNQPQHFGDGTRLSIL.

The rearrangement links TRBV24-1 to TRBJ2-1; 11 bases line up with TRBD1. Trimming cost V 9 bases and J 6 bases; bases outside gene matches: 6. Germline-derived CDR1 and CDR2 are KGHDR and SFDVKD. The CDR3 has 14 amino acids. CDR3 DNA sequence: TGTGCCACCGGGAGGACAGGGGGCATCAATGAGCAGTTCTTC. Translation gives CATGRTGGINEQFF.